This T cell receptor (beta chain) was captured by sequencing in a study of regulatory T cells in long-lasting Graves disease. Note on this clonotype: Its antigen remains unknown.

V was clipped by 0 bases and J by 4 bases; unmatched bases: 7. CDR1 and CDR2 from the germline V gene are MGHRA and YSYEKL. The CDR3 is 16 amino acids. Time point of the sample: newly diagnosed GD, antithyroid drugs for less than 3 months. PBMC RNA was the source of the TCR library. Investigators prepared the TCR beta libraries by applying iRepertoire HTBI primers and Arm-PCR of CDR3 regions. In the authors' workflow: Across samples, 55 to 75 TRBV and some 13 TRBJ segments were found. TCRdb re-analysed the multiplex PCR reads in MiXCR, keeping a single row per CDR3 protein. None of the V and J calls come from the authors' own analysis; TCRdb made them. The table has around 400,000 distinct CDR3 sequences, 15% to 18% seen once; the top ten hold 20% to 25%. General observations from the study: Repertoires from persistent disease leaned toward TRBV28, TRBJ1-2 and TRBJ2-5. Limited samples may have lowered accuracy.

The clonotype comes from a female donor with Graves disease. The chain has TRBV4-1 and TRBJ1-2; TRBD1 matches 8 bases. The sample in question was peripheral blood mononuclear cells (PBMCs), obtained at new diagnosis, from a patient treated with antithyroid drugs. CDR3 loop: CASSQDWAGGTYGYTF. CDR3 coding DNA: TGCGCCAGCAGCCAAGATTGGGCAGGGGGCACCTATGGCTACACCTTC.